A selection of T cell receptor beta chains follows, all from one sample in a study of regulatory T cells in long-lasting Graves disease. TCRdb fed the multiplex PCR reads into MiXCR, producing one record per CDR3 protein. The table has 250,000 or so distinct CDR3 sequences, 15% to 20% seen once; the top ten hold 13% to 15%. These data were also filed under a second study, of T cells in Graves' hyperthyroidism and ophthalmopathy.

The specimen was peripheral blood mononuclear cells (PBMCs), collected at new diagnosis, from a patient treated with antithyroid drugs. These receptors came from a woman in her twenties or thirties with Graves disease. CDR3s include the opening cysteine and the closing phenylalanine or tryptophan. The order of the fields is D gene, clone size, J gene, V gene, CDR3 protein, CDR3 DNA. The D gene is left open where the match is weak. Clone size is not always given. Where it is, it says once, few, many or a class for expanded clones.

>NA|many|TRBJ1-1|TRBV5-1
CASRRTPENTEAFF
TGCGCCAGCAGGCGGACACCGGAGAACACTGAAGCTTTCTTT
>TRBD1|many|TRBJ1-5|TRBV20-1
CSATRQGGQPQHF
TGCAGTGCAACTCGACAGGGTGGGCAGCCCCAGCATTTT
>TRBD2|NA|TRBJ2-5|TRBV4-1
CASSHASGGAETQYF
TGCGCCAGCAGCCATGCAAGCGGGGGGGCCGAGACCCAGTACTTC
>NA|few|TRBJ2-2|TRBV9
CASSVTPGELFF
TGTGCCAGCAGCGTAACTCCCGGGGAGCTGTTTTTT
>NA|many|TRBJ1-1|TRBV20-1
CSAPGQGRANTEAFF
TGCAGTGCTCCCGGGCAGGGCAGGGCGAACACTGAAGCTTTCTTT
>NA|many|TRBJ2-1|TRBV7-6
CASSLQWIVSYNEQFF
TGTGCCAGCAGCTTACAGTGGATCGTCTCCTACAATGAGCAGTTCTTC
>NA|many|TRBJ1-2|TRBV6-8
CASVLTGEYGYTF
TGTGCCAGCGTCCTGACAGGAGAGTATGGCTACACCTTC
>NA|many|TRBJ1-2|TRBV12-5
CASGLGSGGHYGYTF
TGTGCTAGTGGTTTGGGCAGTGGGGGCCACTATGGCTACACCTTC
>NA|many|TRBJ2-5|TRBV12-3/TRBV12-4
CASSLYGGETQYF
TGTGCCAGCAGTTTGTACGGGGGAGAGACCCAGTACTTC
>NA|many|TRBJ1-6|TRBV7-8
CASSILVRTGNSPLHF
TGTGCCAGCAGCATACTAGTTCGGACCGGTAATTCACCCCTCCACTTT
>NA|many|TRBJ1-3|TRBV5-1
CASSLEGGNTIYF
TGCGCCAGCAGCTTGGAAGGGGGAAACACCATATATTTT
>NA|many|TRBJ1-1|TRBV19
CASSFPSGTEAFF
TGTGCCAGTAGTTTCCCTTCAGGCACTGAAGCTTTCTTT
>NA|many|TRBJ2-6|TRBV7-2
CASSFVGVRDPSGANVLTF
TGTGCCAGCAGCTTTGTCGGGGTACGGGATCCTTCTGGGGCCAACGTCCTGACTTTC
>NA|few|TRBJ1-2|TRBV24-1
CATSAPRGVAPYGYTF
TGTGCCACCAGTGCCCCAAGGGGGGTTGCCCCCTATGGCTACACCTTC
>TRBD2|many|TRBJ2-3|TRBV6-1
CASSEGAGAFTDTQYF
TGTGCCAGCAGTGAAGGAGCGGGGGCCTTCACAGATACGCAGTATTTT
>NA|NA|TRBJ1-1|TRBV10-3
CAINPQKGRNTEAFF
TGTGCCATCAACCCTCAAAAAGGGCGGAACACTGAAGCTTTCTTT
>NA|many|TRBJ2-6|TRBV20-1
CSATAPAGANVLTF
TGCAGTGCAACCGCCCCCGCTGGGGCCAACGTCCTGACTTTC
>NA|few|TRBJ2-2|TRBV19
CASSIAGRTNTGELFF
TGTGCCAGTAGTATAGCCGGTCGTACGAACACCGGGGAGCTGTTTTTT
>TRBD2|NA|TRBJ2-5|TRBV20-1
CSALPALAGGGETQYF
TGCAGTGCACTCCCAGCCCTAGCGGGGGGGGGAGAGACCCAGTACTTC
>NA|many|TRBJ1-2|TRBV5-5
CASSLQDDYGYTF
TGTGCCAGCAGCTTACAGGACGACTATGGCTACACCTTC
>TRBD1|many|TRBJ1-1|TRBV20-1
CSAREGQGPNTEAFF
TGCAGTGCTAGAGAGGGACAGGGCCCTAACACTGAAGCTTTCTTT
>NA|many|TRBJ2-2|TRBV12-3/TRBV12-4
CASTQGGTGELFF
TGTGCCAGCACCCAGGGGGGCACCGGGGAGCTGTTTTTT
>NA|many|TRBJ1-2|TRBV20-1
CSATTGPYGYTF
TGCAGTGCCACGACAGGTCCATATGGCTACACCTTC
>NA|many|TRBJ1-4|TRBV10-1
CASGPPTLSLGDEKLFF
TGCGCCAGCGGGCCTCCAACGTTGAGTTTAGGGGATGAAAAACTGTTTTTT
>NA|many|TRBJ1-1|TRBV20-1
CSARLGHLNTEAFF
TGCAGTGCTAGACTCGGACACCTGAACACTGAAGCTTTCTTT
>NA|NA|TRBJ1-1|TRBV12-3/TRBV12-4
CASTTTGNTEAFF
TGTGCCAGCACCACGACAGGGAACACTGAAGCTTTCTTT
>TRBD1|many|TRBJ2-3|TRBV5-8
CASSLNRGMSADTQYF
TGTGCCAGCAGCTTAAACAGGGGCATGAGCGCAGATACGCAGTATTTT